This passage covers 7 T cell receptor beta chains from one sample sequenced in a study of T cell responses to AZD1222 COVID-19 vaccine. Assay: immunoSEQ multiplex PCR; the TCRdb copy retains only in-frame clones and omits some. The sample lists more than 150,000 clones, 94% occurring once. The source material was peripheral blood, sampled on day 0 of AZD1222 vaccination. The receptor source for this set is an adult in good health.

The chain recombines TRBV6-1 with TRBJ1-1; no clear D gene. Per germline, CDR1 MNHNS and CDR2 SASEGT. The CDR3 is 13 residues long. Between the trimmed V and J ends, which lost 1 base and 0 bases, there was a span of 3 bases. CDR3 region: CASSEDLNTEAFF. CDR3 nucleotides: TGTGCCAGCAGTGAAGATCTGAACACTGAAGCTTTCTTT.

This clone has only one observation. This sequence joins TRBV2 and TRBJ2-5; 7 bases align to TRBD2. Germline V gives CDR1 SNHLY, CDR2 FYNNEI. The CDR3 is made up of 13 amino acids. V gave up 3 bases and J gave up 3 bases; unmatched junction bases: 1. The CDR3 spells CASSDRGEETQYF. CDR3 nucleotides: TGTGCCAGCAGTGACCGGGGGGAAGAGACCCAGTACTTC.

V and J are TRBV5-1 and TRBJ2-7; the D is unclear. Trimming shortened V by 0 bases and J by 4 bases, and 5 bases separated the two germline ends. The V gene's germline CDR1 is SGHRS and CDR2 YFSETQ. This CDR3 has 12 amino acids. The CDR3 protein is CASSLESYEQYF. For the CDR3, the DNA is TGCGCCAGCAGCTTGGAATCTTACGAGCAGTACTTC.

This rearrangement joins TRBV10-3 to TRBJ1-5; D is uncertain. The V gene's germline CDR1 is ENHRY and CDR2 SYGVKD. Trimming removed 6 bases from V and 0 bases from J, with 6 bases in between. The CDR3 covers 13 residues. The DNA for the CDR3 is TGTGCCATCAGCGACAATAGCAATCAGCCCCAGCATTTT. Residues: CAISDNSNQPQHF.

CDR3 nucleotides: TGTGCCAGCAAATCGGGACGGGGGGAGACCCAGTACTTC. Translated: CASKSGRGETQYF. This sequence joins TRBV28 and TRBJ2-5; tentative D call: TRBD2 (6 bases). Trimming shortened V by 7 bases and J by 5 bases, and 14 bases separated the two germline ends. The germline V gene encodes CDR1 MDHEN and CDR2 SYDVKM. The CDR3 spans 13 residues.

V usage is TRBV4-1 and J usage is TRBJ1-4; D is ambiguous. The CDR3 runs 14 residues. Germline V gene lookup returns CDR1 MGHRA and CDR2 YSYEKL. V was trimmed by 4 bases and J by 4 bases, leaving 10 bases between them. The CDR3 nucleotides read TGCGCCAGCAGCCCCCGCGCGGGTAATGAAAAACTGTTTTTT. Translated, it gives CASSPRAGNEKLFF.

The CDR3 here is CASSWDSLTGELFF. CDR3 sequence (DNA): TGTGCCAGCAGCTGGGACAGCTTAACCGGGGAGCTGTTTTTT. The chain uses TRBV7-9 and TRBJ2-2; TRBD1 aligns across 7 bases. Germline V lookup: CDR1 SEHNR, CDR2 FQNEAQ (reference sequence). The V gene end was trimmed by 4 bases and the J gene end by 5 bases; junction bases not matched to a gene: 4. This CDR3 has 14 amino acids.